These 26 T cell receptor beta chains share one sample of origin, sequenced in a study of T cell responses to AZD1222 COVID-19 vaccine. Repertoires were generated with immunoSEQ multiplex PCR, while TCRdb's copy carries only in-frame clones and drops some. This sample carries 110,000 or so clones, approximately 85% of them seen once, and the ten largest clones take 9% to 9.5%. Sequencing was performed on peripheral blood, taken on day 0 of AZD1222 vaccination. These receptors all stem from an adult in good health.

The CDR3 spells CASSLSLAVPQYF. CDR3 in DNA: TGTGCCAGCAGTTTATCGCTAGCAGTGCCCCAGTACTTC. This rearrangement joins TRBV27 to TRBJ2-5, with a possible D match to TRBD2 (5 bases). CDR1 is MNHEY, CDR2 SMNVEV, per germline (reference sequence). The CDR3 runs to 13 residues. Trimming took off 0 bases at V and 9 bases at J, with 11 bases between the two ends.

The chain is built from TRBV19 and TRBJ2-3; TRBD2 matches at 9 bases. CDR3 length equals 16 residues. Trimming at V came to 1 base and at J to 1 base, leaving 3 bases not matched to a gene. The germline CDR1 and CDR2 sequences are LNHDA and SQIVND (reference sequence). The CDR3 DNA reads TGTGCCAGTAGTATAGGACTAGCGGATCGCACAGATACGCAGTATTTT. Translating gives CASSIGLADRTDTQYF.

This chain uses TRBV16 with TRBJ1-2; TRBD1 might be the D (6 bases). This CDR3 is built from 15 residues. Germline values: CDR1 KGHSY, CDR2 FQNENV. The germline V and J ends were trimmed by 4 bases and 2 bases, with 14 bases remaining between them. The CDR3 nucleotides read TGTGCCAGCAGCCGATCGACAGGTACCAACTATGGCTACACCTTC. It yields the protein CASSRSTGTNYGYTF. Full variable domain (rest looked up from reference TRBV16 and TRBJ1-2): GEEVAQTPKHLVRGEGQKAKLYCAPIKGHSYVFWYQQVLKNEFKFLISFQNENVFDETGMPKERFSAKCLPNSPCSLEIQATKLEDSAVYFCASSRSTGTNYGYTFGSGTRLTVV.

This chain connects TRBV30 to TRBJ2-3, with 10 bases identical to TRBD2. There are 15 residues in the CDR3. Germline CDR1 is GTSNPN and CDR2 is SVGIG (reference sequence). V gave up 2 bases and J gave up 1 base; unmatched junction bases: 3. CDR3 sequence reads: CAWSFLAGGTDTQYF. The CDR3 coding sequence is TGTGCCTGGAGTTTTCTAGCGGGGGGCACAGATACGCAGTATTTT. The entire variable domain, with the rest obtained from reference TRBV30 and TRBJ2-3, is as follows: SQTIHQWPATLVQPVGSPLSLECTVEGTSNPNLYWYRQAAGRGLQLLFYSVGIGQISSEVPQNLSASRPQDRQFILSSKKLLLSDSGFYLCAWSFLAGGTDTQYFGPGTRLTVL.

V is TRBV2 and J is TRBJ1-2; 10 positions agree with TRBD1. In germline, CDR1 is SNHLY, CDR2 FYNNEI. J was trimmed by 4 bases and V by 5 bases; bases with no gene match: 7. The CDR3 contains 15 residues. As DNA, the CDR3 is TGTGCCAGCAGTTACGGCGGGACAGGGGTCTATGGCTACACCTTC. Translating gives CASSYGGTGVYGYTF. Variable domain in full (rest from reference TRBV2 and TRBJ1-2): EPEVTQTPSHQVTQMGQEVILRCVPISNHLYFYWYRQILGQKVEFLVSFYNNEISEKSEIFDDQFSVERPDGSNFTLKIRSTKLEDSAMYFCASSYGGTGVYGYTFGSGTRLTVV.

In nucleotides, the CDR3 is TGCGCCAGCAGCCAAGATAGGGGCGGCTACGAGCAGTACTTC. Translated, it gives CASSQDRGGYEQYF. The V call is TRBV4-3, the J call TRBJ2-7; possibly TRBD1 for D (5 bases). CDR3 length: 14 amino acids. Germline V gives CDR1 LGHNA, CDR2 YSLEER. V shed 0 bases and J shed 3 bases, with 9 bases lying between them.

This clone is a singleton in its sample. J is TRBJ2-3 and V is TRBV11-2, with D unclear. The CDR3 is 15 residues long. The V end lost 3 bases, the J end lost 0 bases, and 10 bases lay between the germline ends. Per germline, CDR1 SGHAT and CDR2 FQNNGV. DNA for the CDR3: TGTGCCAGCAGCTTCCGACGGGTTAGCACAGATACGCAGTATTTT. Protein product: CASSFRRVSTDTQYF.

In DNA form, the CDR3 reads TGTGCCAGTAGTATGGGCAGGGACTATGGCTACACCTTC. Translated, it gives CASSMGRDYGYTF. The V and J genes are TRBV19 and TRBJ1-2, with a weak D call TRBD1 (5 bases). The V gene's germline CDR1 is LNHDA and CDR2 SQIVND (reference sequence). V was trimmed by 3 bases and J by 3 bases, leaving 8 bases between them. CDR3 length: 13 residues.

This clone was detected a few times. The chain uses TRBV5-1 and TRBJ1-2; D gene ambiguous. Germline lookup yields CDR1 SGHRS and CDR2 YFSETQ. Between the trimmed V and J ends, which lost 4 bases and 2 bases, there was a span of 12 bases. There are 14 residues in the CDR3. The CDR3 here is CASSTGTENYGYTF. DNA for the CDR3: TGCGCCAGCAGCACCGGAACGGAGAACTATGGCTACACCTTC.

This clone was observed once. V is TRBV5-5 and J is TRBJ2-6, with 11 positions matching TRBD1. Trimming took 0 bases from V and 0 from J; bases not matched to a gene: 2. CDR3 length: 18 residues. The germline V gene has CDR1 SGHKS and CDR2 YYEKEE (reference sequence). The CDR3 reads CASSLVGQGVSGANVLTF. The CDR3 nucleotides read TGTGCCAGCAGCTTGGTGGGACAGGGGGTCTCTGGGGCCAACGTCCTGACTTTC.

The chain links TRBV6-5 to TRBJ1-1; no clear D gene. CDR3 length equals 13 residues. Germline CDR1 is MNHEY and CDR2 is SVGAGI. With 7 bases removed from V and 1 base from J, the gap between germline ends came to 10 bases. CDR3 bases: TGTGCCAGCATCCTTGTCCAGAACACTGAAGCTTTCTTT. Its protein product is CASILVQNTEAFF.

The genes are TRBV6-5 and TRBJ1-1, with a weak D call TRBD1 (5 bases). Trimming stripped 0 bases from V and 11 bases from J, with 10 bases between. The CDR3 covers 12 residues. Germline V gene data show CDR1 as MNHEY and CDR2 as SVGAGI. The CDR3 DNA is TGTGCCAGCAGTTACTCGCCGGGGGGGGCTTTCTTT. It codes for CASSYSPGGAFF.

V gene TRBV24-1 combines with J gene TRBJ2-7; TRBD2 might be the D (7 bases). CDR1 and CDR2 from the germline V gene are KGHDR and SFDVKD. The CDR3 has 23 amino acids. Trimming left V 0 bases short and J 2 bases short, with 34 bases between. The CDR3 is CATSDLYPSGQRRSSGQTYEQYF. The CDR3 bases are TGTGCCACCAGTGATTTGTACCCTAGCGGACAGAGGAGGTCTAGCGGTCAAACCTACGAGCAGTACTTC.

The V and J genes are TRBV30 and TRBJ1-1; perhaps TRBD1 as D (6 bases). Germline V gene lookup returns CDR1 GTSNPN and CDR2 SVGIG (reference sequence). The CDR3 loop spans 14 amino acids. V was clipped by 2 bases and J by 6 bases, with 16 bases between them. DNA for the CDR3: TGTGCCTGGAGTTCTACAGGGATGGGGTCTGAAGCTTTCTTT. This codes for CAWSSTGMGSEAFF.

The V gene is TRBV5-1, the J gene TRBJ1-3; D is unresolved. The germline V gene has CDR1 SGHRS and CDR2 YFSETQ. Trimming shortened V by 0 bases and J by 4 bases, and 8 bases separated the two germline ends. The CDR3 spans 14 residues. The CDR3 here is CASSLDSSGNTIYF. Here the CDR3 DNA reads TGCGCCAGCAGCTTGGACAGCTCCGGAAACACCATATATTTT.

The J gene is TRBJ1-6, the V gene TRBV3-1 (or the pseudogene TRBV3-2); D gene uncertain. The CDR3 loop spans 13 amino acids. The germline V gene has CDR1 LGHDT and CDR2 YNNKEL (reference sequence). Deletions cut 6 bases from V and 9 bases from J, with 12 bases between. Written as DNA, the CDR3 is TGTGCCAGCAGTGATACGGGAGGTTCACCCCTCCACTTT. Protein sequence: CASSDTGGSPLHF.

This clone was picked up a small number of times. CDR3 loop: CASSYARSTVVIVTF. CDR3 nucleotides: TGTGCCAGCAGTTACGCACGATCCACAGTGGTTATCGTCACCTTC. V usage is TRBV6-5 and J usage is TRBJ1-2; D ambiguous. The CDR3 is 15 residues long. Germline-derived CDR1 and CDR2 are MNHEY and SVGAGI. Between the trimmed V and J ends, which lost 2 bases and 13 bases, there was a span of 23 bases.

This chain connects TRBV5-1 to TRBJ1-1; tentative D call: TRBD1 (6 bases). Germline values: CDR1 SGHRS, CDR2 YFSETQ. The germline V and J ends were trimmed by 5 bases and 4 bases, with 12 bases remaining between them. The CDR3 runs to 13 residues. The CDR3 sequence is CASSQGGATEAFF. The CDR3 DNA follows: TGCGCCAGCAGTCAAGGGGGGGCCACTGAAGCTTTCTTT.

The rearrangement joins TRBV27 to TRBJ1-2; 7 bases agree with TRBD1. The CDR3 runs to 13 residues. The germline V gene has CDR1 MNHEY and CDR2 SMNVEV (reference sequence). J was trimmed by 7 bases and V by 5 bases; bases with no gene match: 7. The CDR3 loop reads CASSGDRAGGYTF. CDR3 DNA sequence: TGTGCCAGCAGTGGTGACAGGGCGGGTGGCTACACCTTC.

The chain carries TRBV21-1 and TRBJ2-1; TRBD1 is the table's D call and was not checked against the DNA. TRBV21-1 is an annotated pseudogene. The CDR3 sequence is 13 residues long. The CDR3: CASSKWDRNEQFF. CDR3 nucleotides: TGTGCCAGCAGCAAATGGGACAGAAATGAGCAGTTCTTC.

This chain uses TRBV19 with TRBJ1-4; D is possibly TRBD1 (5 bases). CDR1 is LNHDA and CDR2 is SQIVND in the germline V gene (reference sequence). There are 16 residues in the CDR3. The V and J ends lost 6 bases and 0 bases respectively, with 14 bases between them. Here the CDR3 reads CASSLAGPTTNEKLFF. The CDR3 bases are TGTGCCAGTAGCCTGGCAGGGCCCACAACTAATGAAAAACTGTTTTTT.

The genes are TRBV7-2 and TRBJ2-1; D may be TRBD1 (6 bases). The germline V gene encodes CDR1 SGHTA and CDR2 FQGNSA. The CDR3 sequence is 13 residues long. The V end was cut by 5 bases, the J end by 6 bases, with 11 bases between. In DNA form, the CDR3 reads TGTGCCAGCAGCACCCGACAGGTCAATGAGCAGTTCTTC. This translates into CASSTRQVNEQFF.

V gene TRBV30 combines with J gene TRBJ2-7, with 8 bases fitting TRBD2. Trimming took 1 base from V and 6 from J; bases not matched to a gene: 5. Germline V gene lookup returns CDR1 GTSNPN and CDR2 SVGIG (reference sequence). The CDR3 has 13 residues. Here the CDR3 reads CAWSGGLGGEQYF. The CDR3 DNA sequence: TGTGCCTGGAGTGGGGGACTAGGGGGCGAGCAGTACTTC.

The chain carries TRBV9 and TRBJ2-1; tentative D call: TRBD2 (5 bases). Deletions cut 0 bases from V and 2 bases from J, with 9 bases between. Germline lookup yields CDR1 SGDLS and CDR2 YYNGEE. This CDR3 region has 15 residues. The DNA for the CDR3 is TGTGCCAGCAGCGTAGGCGGGTATGCCTACAATGAGCAGTTCTTC. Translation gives CASSVGGYAYNEQFF.

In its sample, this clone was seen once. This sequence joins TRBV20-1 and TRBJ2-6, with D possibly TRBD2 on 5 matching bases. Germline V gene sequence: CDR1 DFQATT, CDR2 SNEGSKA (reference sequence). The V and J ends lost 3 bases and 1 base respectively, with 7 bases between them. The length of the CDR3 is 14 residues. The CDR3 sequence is CSASGGSGANVLTF. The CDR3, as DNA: TGCAGTGCTAGTGGCGGGTCTGGGGCCAACGTCCTGACTTTC.

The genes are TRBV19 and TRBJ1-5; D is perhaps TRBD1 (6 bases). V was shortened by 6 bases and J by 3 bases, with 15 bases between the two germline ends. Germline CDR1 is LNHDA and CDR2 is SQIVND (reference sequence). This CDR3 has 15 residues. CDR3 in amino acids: CASRDRGQYNQPQHF. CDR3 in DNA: TGTGCCAGTAGGGACCGAGGACAGTACAATCAGCCCCAGCATTTT.